The sequence of this TCR beta chain was determined in a study of control samples from healthy donors and cancer patients. The junction had 5 bases not matched to a gene; V was cut back by 1 base and J by 1 base. The CDR3 extends over 16 amino acids. Germline CDR1 and CDR2: MNHEY and SVGEGT. The method was immunoSEQ multiplex PCR; TCRdb's version includes in-frame clones alone and lacks a portion of them. In the table there are fewer than 200,000 clones, 93% of which are singletons. Material: blood. The sequence was collected from a woman aged 60 to 75 in good health. The chain joins TRBV6-2 or TRBV6-3 to TRBJ2-7; 9 positions match TRBD1. In DNA, the CDR3 is TGTGCCAGCAGTTACTGGGGACAGGGTGGATCCTACGAGCAGTACTTC. Its translation: CASSYWGQGGSYEQYF.